These 15 T cell receptor beta chains came from one sample sequenced in a study of shared T cell receptors in the human thymus. Method: immunoSEQ multiplex PCR; TCRdb's copy keeps in-frame clones and lacks some. This sample carries 700,000 to 750,000 clones, approximately 85% of them seen once, and the ten largest clones take more than 0.008%. The sample was also reused in another study, on human thymus T cells.

The material sequenced was thymocytes. These receptors all stem from a girl in the first two years of life with a congenital heart defect.

This clone has just one count. The chain carries TRBV16 and TRBJ1-1, with D perhaps matching TRBD1 (5 bases). The CDR3 loop spans 15 amino acids. Germline CDR1 KGHSY, CDR2 FQNENV. The germline V and J ends were trimmed by 4 bases and 5 bases, with 17 bases remaining between them. Written as DNA, the CDR3 is TGTGCCAGCAGCCTAGGGGAGGGATTGGTAACTGAAGCTTTCTTT. This sequence encodes CASSLGEGLVTEAFF.

V and J are TRBV13 and TRBJ1-4, with D tentatively TRBD1 (6 bases). The CDR3 has 16 residues. Germline values: CDR1 PRHDT, CDR2 FYEKMQ (reference sequence). V was cut by 0 bases and J by 3 bases, with 11 bases left in between. The CDR3, as DNA: TGTGCCAGCAGCTTAGGCCTCGGGGGGCCTAATGAAAAACTGTTTTTT. Its translation: CASSLGLGGPNEKLFF.

The J gene is TRBJ1-1, the V gene TRBV2; TRBD1 agrees at 9 bases. In germline, CDR1 is SNHLY, CDR2 FYNNEI. The J segment lost 0 bases and the V segment lost 6 bases, leaving 5 bases of the junction unmatched. The length of the CDR3 is 15 residues. The DNA for the CDR3 is TGTGCCAGCAGGGAACAGGGGGCAGTGAACACTGAAGCTTTCTTT. Encoded protein: CASREQGAVNTEAFF.

In regard to this clone: Other DNA variants within this sample encode the same CDR3. The J gene is TRBJ1-1, the V gene TRBV28, with D unclear. Germline V gives CDR1 MDHEN, CDR2 SYDVKM. V lost 4 bases and J lost 3, with 9 bases in between. The CDR3 length is 13 residues. DNA of the CDR3: TGTGCCAGCAGTTCTAGGAGGGACACTGAAGCTTTCTTT. This sequence encodes CASSSRRDTEAFF.

The chain carries TRBV27 and TRBJ1-6, with D unclear. Between the trimmed V and J ends, which lost 4 bases and 0 bases, there was a span of 7 bases. This CDR3 is built from 15 residues. Germline V gives CDR1 MNHEY, CDR2 SMNVEV (reference sequence). CDR3 in amino acids: CASSSRFSYNSPLHF. CDR3 nucleotides: TGTGCCAGCAGTTCCCGTTTCTCCTATAATTCACCCCTCCACTTT.

V is TRBV6-1 and J is TRBJ1-1, with D possibly TRBD1 on 5 matching bases. The germline V and J ends were trimmed by 4 bases and 5 bases, with 11 bases remaining between them. The CDR3 consists of 13 residues. Per the germline V gene, CDR1 is MNHNS and CDR2 is SASEGT. The CDR3 sequence: CASSVGEGTEAFF. CDR3 DNA: TGTGCCAGCAGTGTAGGGGAGGGGACTGAAGCTTTCTTT.

This clone is a singleton in its sample. The chain carries TRBV27 and TRBJ2-7, with 9 bases identical to TRBD1. J gave up 7 bases and V 4 bases, and 11 bases lay outside the gene matches. The CDR3 has 15 amino acids. CDR1 and CDR2 from the germline V gene are MNHEY and SMNVEV (reference sequence). CDR3 bases: TGTGCCAGCAGTTCAAGGACAGGGGAATACGAAGAGCAGTACTTC. Its protein is CASSSRTGEYEEQYF.

The chain employs TRBV5-1 and TRBJ2-1; 16 bases line up with TRBD2. With 4 bases clipped from V and 8 bases from J, the junction kept 6 bases outside the gene matches. This CDR3 is 16 amino acids long. The germline CDR1 and CDR2 sequences are SGHRS and YFSETQ. This CDR3 reads CASSGTGLAGGDEQFF. Here the CDR3 DNA reads TGCGCCAGCAGCGGAACGGGACTAGCGGGGGGGGATGAGCAGTTCTTC.

The chain links TRBV28 to TRBJ2-7, with a weak D call TRBD1 (5 bases). This CDR3 spans 14 amino acids. Trimming removed 8 bases from V and 0 bases from J, with 14 bases in between. Germline V gene lookup returns CDR1 MDHEN and CDR2 SYDVKM. CDR3 sequence reads: CASRSRAISYEQYF. The CDR3 coding sequence is TGTGCCAGCCGCTCCAGGGCCATCTCCTACGAGCAGTACTTC.

V is TRBV2 and J is TRBJ1-5; TRBD1 agrees at 7 bases. J was trimmed by 5 bases and V by 6 bases; bases with no gene match: 10. This CDR3 is 15 amino acids long. Germline-derived CDR1 and CDR2 are SNHLY and FYNNEI. In DNA form, the CDR3 reads TGTGCCAGCAGCGGTCGACAGGGCCGGCATCAGCCCCAGCATTTT. Its protein is CASSGRQGRHQPQHF.

This sequence joins TRBV5-5 and TRBJ2-5; TRBD2 might be the D (5 bases). In germline, CDR1 is SGHKS, CDR2 YYEKEE (reference sequence). The CDR3 length is 16 residues. V lost 0 bases and J 6 bases, leaving 18 bases between the germline ends. CDR3 in amino acids: CASSLEVKRPSKTQYF. CDR3 nucleotides: TGTGCCAGCAGCTTGGAGGTAAAGCGGCCTAGTAAGACCCAGTACTTC.

The chain's CDR3 is CASSSLVGGGPLRNYEQYF. CDR3 sequence (DNA): TGTGCCAGCAGTTCCCTCGTAGGCGGGGGGCCCCTAAGGAACTACGAGCAGTACTTC. The chain links TRBV28 to TRBJ2-7, with 8 bases aligning to TRBD2. Trimming at V came to 4 bases and at J to 3 bases, leaving 20 bases not matched to a gene. This CDR3 comprises 19 residues. Germline V gene lookup returns CDR1 MDHEN and CDR2 SYDVKM.

The gene calls are TRBV19 and TRBJ2-4; 8 bases agree with TRBD1. Per the germline V gene, CDR1 is LNHDA and CDR2 is SQIVND (reference sequence). This CDR3 contains 19 residues. V lost 0 bases, J lost 1 base, and 11 bases stayed unmatched. For the CDR3, the DNA is TGTGCCAGTAGTATAGACCCAGGGGACAGGATTGTGGCCAAAAACATTCAGTACTTC. Amino acid sequence: CASSIDPGDRIVAKNIQYF.

This chain connects TRBV4-1 to TRBJ2-7; 9 nucleotides align to TRBD2. Germline V CDR1 and CDR2: MGHRA, YSYEKL. This CDR3 has 16 amino acids. Losses at the gene ends were 0 bases for V and 0 bases for J; bases not matched to a gene: 3. In nucleotides, the CDR3 is TGCGCCAGCAGCCAAGATTTGCGGGGGGGCTCCTACGAGCAGTACTTC. It is translated as CASSQDLRGGSYEQYF.

The chain has TRBV5-1 and TRBJ1-1, with D possibly matching TRBD1 (5 bases). The CDR3 totals 15 residues. The germline V gene encodes CDR1 SGHRS and CDR2 YFSETQ. Trimming removed 1 base at V and 3 bases at J, with 13 bases between. CDR3: CASSLRGRPDTEAFF. The CDR3 region has the DNA TGCGCCAGCAGCTTGCGGGGGAGGCCGGACACTGAAGCTTTCTTT.